The table lists the clone carrying this T cell receptor (beta chain) with a few counts. Prepared TCR beta cDNA libraries contained unique molecular identifiers. TCRdb reanalysed the PCR reads using MiXCR and keeps one entry per CDR3 protein. Of 550,000 to 700,000 distinct CDR3 sequences listed, 44% are singletons. These data are taken from a study of post-analysis software for immune sequencing data. The sequenced sample consisted of blood. The clonotype comes from a girl aged 5-17 years with multiple sclerosis.

CDR3 sequence: CASSFISGSNTEAFF. DNA of the CDR3: TGTGCCAGCAGTTTCATCTCAGGGTCGAACACTGAAGCTTTCTTT. V usage is TRBV12-3 or TRBV12-4 and J usage is TRBJ1-1; D may be TRBD1 (5 bases). V dropped 3 bases and J dropped 1 base, with 12 bases sitting between them. The CDR3 is 15 amino acids.